This TCR beta chain was captured in a study of CD8 T cells in Susac syndrome. There are a few counts of this clonotype. Random-hexamer reverse transcription was applied to roughly 0.5 to 1 ug RNA. Across 54 Vbeta and 13 Jbeta, TCR beta CDR3 was amplified with immunoSEQ multiplex PCR. TCRdb re-called the immunoSEQ multiplex PCR reads with MiXCR, one entry per CDR3 protein. Of around 220,000 distinct CDR3 sequences listed, approximately 90% are singletons. Sequenced sample: CD8+ T cells from PBMCs. The sequence derives from a human donor with multiple sclerosis.

CDR3 loop: CSVKGLAGASSSYEQYF. CDR3 DNA sequence: TGCAGCGTAAAAGGACTAGCGGGAGCCTCAAGCTCCTACGAGCAGTACTTC. This chain uses TRBV29-1 with TRBJ2-7; 13 bases fit TRBD2. The CDR3 consists of 17 residues. The V gene end was trimmed by 6 bases and the J gene end by 0 bases; junction bases not matched to a gene: 11. The germline V gene has CDR1 SQVTM and CDR2 ANQGSEA.